The TCR beta chain under discussion was sequenced for a study of response to subunit inactivated influenza vaccine. Overall study results and limits: Authors suggested each seasonal flu vaccination may recruit only limited numbers of new T cells.

One entry per CDR3 protein results from TCRdb running MiXCR on the RT-PCR reads. Here the sample spans 300,000 to 350,000 distinct CDR3 sequences, 22% being singletons. A remark on this clonotype: The antigen is not known.

CDR3 length: 14 amino acids. Germline-derived CDR1 and CDR2 are DFQATT and SNEGSKA (reference sequence). V shed 2 bases and J shed 5 bases, with 10 bases lying between them. The receptor's source is a man aged 45-69 years who received an inactivated influenza vaccine. Sequences were derived from PBMCs from blood, sampled less than 22 months after vaccination. V usage is TRBV20-1 and J usage is TRBJ1-6; D perhaps matches TRBD1 (6 bases). The CDR3 reads CSARKGGNNSPLHF. In DNA, the CDR3 is TGCAGTGCTAGAAAAGGGGGAAATAATTCACCCCTCCACTTT.